A selection of T cell receptor beta chains follows, all from one sample in a study of radiation and T cells in renal cell carcinoma. The table came from immunoSEQ multiplex PCR; TCRdb's copy has only in-frame clones and leaves some out. The top ten clones hold about 10% of a sample with about 170,000 clones, 88% of them seen once. The specimen was blood, collected from a patient whose treatment included radiotherapy and nephrectomy. The origin of the receptors is a woman aged 50 to 60 with renal cell carcinoma. Each CDR3 is given with its conserved first and last residue. A D gene is named only where the DNA matches it firmly. The size entry is marked missing in some rows and otherwise reads once, few, many or a size class.

v_gene,j_gene,abundance,d_gene,CDR3aa,CDR3nt
TRBV25-1,TRBJ2-5,NA,TRBD1,CASSAWDRQQETQYF,TGTGCCAGCAGTGCGTGGGACAGGCAGCAAGAGACCCAGTACTTC
TRBV6-5,TRBJ1-4,NA,NA,CASTTGRPNEKLFF,TGTGCCAGCACTACGGGACGGCCTAATGAAAAACTGTTTTTT
TRBV7-3,TRBJ1-5,NA,TRBD1,CASSLTGQGNQPQHF,TGTGCCAGCAGCTTAACTGGACAGGGCAATCAGCCCCAGCATTTT
TRBV25-1,TRBJ2-1,NA,NA,CASSELGRQFF,TGTGCCAGCAGTGAACTCGGGCGGCAGTTCTTC
TRBV6-5,TRBJ1-6,NA,TRBD1,CASSYEDRVDSPLHF,TGTGCCAGCAGTTACGAAGACAGGGTAGATTCACCCCTCCACTTT
TRBV9,TRBJ2-2,NA,NA,CASSVFPDNTGELFF,TGTGCCAGCAGCGTCTTCCCGGACAACACCGGGGAGCTGTTTTTT
TRBV6-1,TRBJ2-1,once,TRBD2,CASLNRGGNEQFF,TGTGCCAGCCTCAACCGGGGGGGAAATGAGCAGTTCTTC
TRBV9,TRBJ2-1,NA,TRBD2,CASSVRTTSGSEQFF,TGTGCCAGCAGCGTACGGACTACTAGCGGGAGTGAGCAGTTCTTC
TRBV19,TRBJ2-7,NA,NA,CASSILGQGSYEQYF,TGTGCCAGTAGTATTCTGGGGCAGGGATCCTACGAGCAGTACTTC
TRBV5-1,TRBJ1-1,NA,NA,CASSWIGGRDTEAFF,TGCGCCAGCAGCTGGATTGGCGGGCGTGACACTGAAGCTTTCTTT
TRBV2,TRBJ2-1,NA,NA,CASSFQGYNEQFF,TGTGCCAGCAGTTTTCAGGGCTACAATGAGCAGTTCTTC
TRBV27,TRBJ2-7,NA,TRBD1,CASSFSGTARVQYF,TGTGCCAGCAGTTTTTCCGGGACAGCGAGGGTTCAGTACTTC
TRBV6-1,TRBJ1-5,NA,TRBD1,CASIWTGDSNQPQHF,TGTGCCAGCATCTGGACAGGAGATAGCAATCAGCCCCAGCATTTT
TRBV5-1,TRBJ1-2,NA,NA,CASSLETSGTYGYTF,TGCGCCAGCAGCTTGGAGACAAGTGGTACCTATGGCTACACCTTC
TRBV19,TRBJ1-5,NA,TRBD1,CASRFDRDGNQPQHF,TGTGCCAGTAGGTTTGACAGGGACGGCAATCAGCCCCAGCATTTT
TRBV9,TRBJ2-2,NA,NA,CASSSRHNTGELFF,TGTGCCAGCAGCTCAAGACACAACACCGGGGAGCTGTTTTTT
TRBV5-6,TRBJ1-1,NA,NA,CASSWGGGVAEAFF,TGTGCCAGCAGCTGGGGTGGGGGTGTGGCTGAAGCTTTCTTT
TRBV5-6,TRBJ2-2,few,NA,CASSWDYTGELFF,TGTGCCAGCAGTTGGGACTACACCGGGGAGCTGTTTTTT
TRBV7-2,TRBJ2-7,many,NA,CASEPRDGYEQYF,TGTGCCAGCGAGCCGCGGGACGGCTACGAGCAGTACTTC
TRBV6-6,TRBJ2-7,NA,NA,CASSQLGLTGYEQYF,TGTGCCAGCAGCCAGCTAGGCTTGACAGGCTACGAGCAGTACTTC
TRBV27,TRBJ2-1,NA,TRBD1,CASSPTGTGFYNEQFF,TGTGCCAGCAGTCCTACCGGGACAGGATTCTACAATGAGCAGTTCTTC
TRBV7-2,TRBJ1-1,NA,NA,CASVGAVKAFF,TGTGCCAGCGTAGGGGCGGTCAAAGCTTTCTTT
TRBV14,TRBJ2-3,NA,TRBD1,CASSPGGLKADTQYF,TGTGCCAGCAGCCCAGGGGGCCTAAAGGCAGATACGCAGTATTTT
TRBV13,TRBJ1-1,NA,NA,CASSLVGSFKAFF,TGTGCCAGCAGCTTAGTGGGCTCATTTAAAGCTTTCTTT
TRBV6-1,TRBJ1-2,NA,TRBD1,CASSRPGQALGGYTF,TGTGCCAGCAGTCGACCGGGACAGGCGCTTGGAGGCTACACCTTC
TRBV7-8,TRBJ2-7,NA,NA,CASSPGQNEQYF,TGTGCCAGCAGTCCCGGACAGAACGAGCAGTACTTC
TRBV9,TRBJ2-1,once,NA,CASSAYDGTAFFGEQFF,TGTGCCAGCAGCGCCTACGACGGGACTGCATTTTTCGGTGAGCAGTTCTTC
TRBV9,TRBJ1-3,NA,NA,CASSVGLHSGNTIYF,TGTGCCAGCAGCGTAGGACTGCACTCTGGAAACACCATATATTTT
TRBV11-1,TRBJ2-5,NA,TRBD1,CASSFGQGALGTQYF,TGTGCCAGCAGCTTTGGACAGGGGGCGTTAGGGACCCAGTACTTC
TRBV7-9,TRBJ2-1,NA,NA,CASSQTKGVDEQFF,TGTGCCAGCAGCCAAACAAAAGGGGTGGATGAGCAGTTCTTC
TRBV7-9,TRBJ1-4,NA,NA,CASSFSTANEKLFF,TGTGCCAGCAGCTTTTCCACAGCTAATGAAAAACTGTTTTTT
TRBV5-1,TRBJ1-1,NA,TRBD1,CASSFGTGLNTEAFF,TGCGCCAGCAGCTTCGGGACAGGGTTAAACACTGAAGCTTTCTTT
TRBV30,TRBJ1-1,NA,NA,CAWSLGTEAFF,TGTGCCTGGAGTTTGGGTACTGAAGCTTTCTTT
TRBV4-2,TRBJ2-1,NA,TRBD2,CASSPGGSYNEQFF,TGTGCCAGCAGCCCGGGGGGCTCCTACAATGAGCAGTTCTTC
TRBV7-3,TRBJ2-7,NA,NA,CASSLTLLANEQYF,TGTGCCAGCAGCTTAACGTTGCTAGCGAACGAGCAGTACTTC
TRBV11-2,TRBJ2-7,once,TRBD2,CASRAVAGDFASYEQYF,TGTGCCAGCAGGGCCGTAGCGGGGGACTTTGCCTCCTACGAGCAGTACTTC
TRBV30,TRBJ2-1,NA,NA,CAWSVQGSGQFF,TGTGCCTGGAGTGTTCAGGGGTCGGGGCAGTTCTTC
TRBV19,TRBJ1-3,NA,NA,CASSSQAGVRGNTIYF,TGTGCCAGTAGTTCCCAGGCAGGGGTTCGTGGAAACACCATATATTTT
TRBV5-1,TRBJ2-2,NA,NA,CASSRNSLGTGELFF,TGCGCCAGCAGTCGAAATAGTCTGGGCACCGGGGAGCTGTTTTTT